This TCR beta chain was sequenced for a study of cytomegalovirus exposure and HLA in healthy donors. Comments on this clone: Its antigen is undetermined.

Study-wide findings and caveats: For presence/absence analyses, sequencing depth was assumed to be roughly uniform across donors.

In the PCR, 60 Vbeta and 13 Jbeta primers were used. Some clones are missing from TCRdb's copy, which holds only in-frame ones; the method was immunoSEQ multiplex PCR. The table lists about 190,000 clones, about four fifths of them singletons. This TCR derives from a boy between 10 and 17 years old in good health and CMV-seronegative. Input material: PBMCs.

CDR3 coding DNA: TGTGCCTGGAGTCCTAGACAGGGGGCGTACAATGAGCAGTTCTTC. Its translation is CAWSPRQGAYNEQFF. This chain links TRBV30 with TRBJ2-1, with 10 bases aligning to TRBD1. The J segment lost 4 bases and the V segment lost 2 bases, leaving 5 bases of the junction unmatched. The CDR3 loop spans 15 amino acids. CDR1 and CDR2 (germline): GTSNPN, SVGIG (reference sequence). The variable domain in full, completed from reference TRBV30 and TRBJ2-1, reads SQTIHQWPATLVQPVGSPLSLECTVEGTSNPNLYWYRQAAGRGLQLLFYSVGIGQISSEVPQNLSASRPQDRQFILSSKKLLLSDSGFYLCAWSPRQGAYNEQFFGPGTRLTVL.